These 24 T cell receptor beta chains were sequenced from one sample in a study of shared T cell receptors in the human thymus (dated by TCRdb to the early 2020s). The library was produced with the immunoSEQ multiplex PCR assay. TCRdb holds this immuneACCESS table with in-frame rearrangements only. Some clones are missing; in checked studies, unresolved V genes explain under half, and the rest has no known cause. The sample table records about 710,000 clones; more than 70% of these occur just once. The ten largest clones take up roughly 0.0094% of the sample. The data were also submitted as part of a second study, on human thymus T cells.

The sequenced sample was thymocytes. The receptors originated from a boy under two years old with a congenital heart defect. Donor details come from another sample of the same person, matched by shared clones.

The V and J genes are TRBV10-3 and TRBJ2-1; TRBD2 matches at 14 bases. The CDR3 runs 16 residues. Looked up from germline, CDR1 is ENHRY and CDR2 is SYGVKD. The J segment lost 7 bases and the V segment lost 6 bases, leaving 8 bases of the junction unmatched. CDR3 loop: CAIRDGLAGGRNEQFF. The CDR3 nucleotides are TGTGCCATCAGGGACGGACTAGCGGGAGGTCGGAATGAGCAGTTCTTC.

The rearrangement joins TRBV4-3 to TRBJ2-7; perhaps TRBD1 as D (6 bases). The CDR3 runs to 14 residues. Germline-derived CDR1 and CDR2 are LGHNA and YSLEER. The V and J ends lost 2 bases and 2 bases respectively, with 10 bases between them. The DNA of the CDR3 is TGCGCCAGCAGCCAACAGGGGACCCCCTACGAGCAGTACTTC. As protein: CASSQQGTPYEQYF.

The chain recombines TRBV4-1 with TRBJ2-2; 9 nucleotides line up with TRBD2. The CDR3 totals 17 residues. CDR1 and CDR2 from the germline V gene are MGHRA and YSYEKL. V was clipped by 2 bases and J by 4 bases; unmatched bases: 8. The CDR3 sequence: CASSQSTAGGRTGELFF. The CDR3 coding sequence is TGCGCCAGCAGCCAAAGCACGGCGGGGGGGCGCACCGGGGAGCTGTTTTTT.

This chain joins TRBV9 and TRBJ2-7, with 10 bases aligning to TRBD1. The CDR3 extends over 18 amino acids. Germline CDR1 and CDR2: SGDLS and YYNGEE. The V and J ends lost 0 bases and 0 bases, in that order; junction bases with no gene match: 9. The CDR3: CASSVGIQGQGTSYEQYF. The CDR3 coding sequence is TGTGCCAGCAGCGTAGGAATTCAGGGACAGGGGACCTCCTACGAGCAGTACTTC.

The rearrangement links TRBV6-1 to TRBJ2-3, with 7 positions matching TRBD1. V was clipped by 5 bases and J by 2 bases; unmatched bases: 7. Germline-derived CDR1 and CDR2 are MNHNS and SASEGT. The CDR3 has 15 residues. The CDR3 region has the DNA TGTGCCAGCAGTTTCCGGGACAGAACCACAGATACGCAGTATTTT. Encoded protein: CASSFRDRTTDTQYF.

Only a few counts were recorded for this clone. CDR3 bases: TGTGCCAGCAGCTTATTGGGACTAGCGGGAGAGGTGTGCAATGAGCAGTTCTTC. This sequence encodes CASSLLGLAGEVCNEQFF. This chain links TRBV7-2 with TRBJ2-1; 14 bases are shared with TRBD2. The CDR3 is 18 residues long. The J segment lost 6 bases and the V segment lost 2 bases, leaving 9 bases of the junction unmatched. CDR1 and CDR2 from the germline V gene are SGHTA and FQGNSA.

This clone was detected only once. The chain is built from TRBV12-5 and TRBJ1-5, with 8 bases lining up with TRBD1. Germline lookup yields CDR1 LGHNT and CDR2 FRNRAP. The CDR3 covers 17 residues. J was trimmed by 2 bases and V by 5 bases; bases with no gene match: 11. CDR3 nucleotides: TGTGCTAGTGGTATTGGACAGGGTGGAATGGGCAATCAGCCCCAGCATTTT. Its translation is CASGIGQGGMGNQPQHF.

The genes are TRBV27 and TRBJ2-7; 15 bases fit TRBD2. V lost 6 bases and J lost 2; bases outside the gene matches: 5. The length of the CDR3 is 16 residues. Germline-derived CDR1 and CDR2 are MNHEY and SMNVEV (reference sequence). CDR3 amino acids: CASREGLAGGTYEQYF. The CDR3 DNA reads TGTGCCAGCAGGGAGGGACTAGCGGGAGGAACCTACGAGCAGTACTTC.

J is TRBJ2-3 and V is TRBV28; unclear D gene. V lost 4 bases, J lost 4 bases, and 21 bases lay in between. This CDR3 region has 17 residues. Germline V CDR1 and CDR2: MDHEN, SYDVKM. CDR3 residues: CASSWPGSPSRPDTQYF. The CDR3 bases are TGTGCCAGCAGTTGGCCCGGCAGCCCCTCTAGGCCAGATACGCAGTATTTT.

CDR3 DNA: TGTGCCAGCAGTTTCAGAGGGTTACCCTACGAGCAGTACTTC. Its protein is CASSFRGLPYEQYF. V usage is TRBV28 and J usage is TRBJ2-7, with D perhaps TRBD2 (5 bases). Germline CDR1 and CDR2: MDHEN and SYDVKM. V gave up 3 bases and J gave up 2 bases, with 11 bases separating them. The CDR3 sequence is 14 residues long.

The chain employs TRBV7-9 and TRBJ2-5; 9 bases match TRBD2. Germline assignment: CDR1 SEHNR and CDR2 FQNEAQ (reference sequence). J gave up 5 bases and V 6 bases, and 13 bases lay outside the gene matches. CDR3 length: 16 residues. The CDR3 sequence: CASRPECGRALETQYF. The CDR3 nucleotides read TGTGCCAGCAGACCCGAGTGCGGGAGGGCCCTTGAGACCCAGTACTTC.

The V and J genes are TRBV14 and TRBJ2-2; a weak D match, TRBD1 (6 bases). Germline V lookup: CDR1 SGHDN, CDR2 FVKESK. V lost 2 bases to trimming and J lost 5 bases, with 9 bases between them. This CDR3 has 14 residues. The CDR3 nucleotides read TGTGCCAGCAGCCAATTACAGGGTACCGGGGAGCTGTTTTTT. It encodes CASSQLQGTGELFF.

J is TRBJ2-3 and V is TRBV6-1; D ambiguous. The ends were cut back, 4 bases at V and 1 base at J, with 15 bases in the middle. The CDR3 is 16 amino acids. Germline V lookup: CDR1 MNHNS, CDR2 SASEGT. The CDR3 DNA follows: TGTGCCAGCAGTGCAAGAGTCTTAACTCGCACAGATACGCAGTATTTT. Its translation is CASSARVLTRTDTQYF.

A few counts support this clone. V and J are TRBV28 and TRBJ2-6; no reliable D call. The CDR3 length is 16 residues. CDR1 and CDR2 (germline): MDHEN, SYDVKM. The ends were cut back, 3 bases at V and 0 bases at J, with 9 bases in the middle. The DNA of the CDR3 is TGTGCCAGCAGTTTTAACAGCCACTCTGGGGCCAACGTCCTGACTTTC. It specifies CASSFNSHSGANVLTF.

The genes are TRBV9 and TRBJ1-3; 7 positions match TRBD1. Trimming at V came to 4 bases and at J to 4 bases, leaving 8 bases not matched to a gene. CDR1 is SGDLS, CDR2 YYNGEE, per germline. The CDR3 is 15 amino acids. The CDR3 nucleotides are TGTGCCAGCAGCCCCTCACAGGGGAGGGGAAACACCATATATTTT. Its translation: CASSPSQGRGNTIYF.

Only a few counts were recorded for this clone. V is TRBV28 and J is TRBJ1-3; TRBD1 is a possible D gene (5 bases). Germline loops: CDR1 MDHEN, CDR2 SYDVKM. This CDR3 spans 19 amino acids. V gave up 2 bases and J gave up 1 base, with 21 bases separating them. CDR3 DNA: TGTGCCAGCAGTTTAACGGCCTCGTCGGTGGGGCGGTCTGGAAACACCATATATTTT. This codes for CASSLTASSVGRSGNTIYF.

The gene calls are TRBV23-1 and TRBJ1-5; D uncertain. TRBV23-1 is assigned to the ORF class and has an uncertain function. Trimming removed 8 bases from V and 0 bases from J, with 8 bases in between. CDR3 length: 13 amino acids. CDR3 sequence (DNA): TGCGCCAGCCCCGCAGTTAGCAATCAGCCCCAGCATTTT. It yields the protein CASPAVSNQPQHF.

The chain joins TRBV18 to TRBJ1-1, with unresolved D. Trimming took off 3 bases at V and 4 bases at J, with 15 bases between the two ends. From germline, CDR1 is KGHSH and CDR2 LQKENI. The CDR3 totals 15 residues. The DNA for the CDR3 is TGTGCCAGCTCACCGGGCGGGGAGTCGGGCACTGAAGCTTTCTTT. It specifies CASSPGGESGTEAFF.

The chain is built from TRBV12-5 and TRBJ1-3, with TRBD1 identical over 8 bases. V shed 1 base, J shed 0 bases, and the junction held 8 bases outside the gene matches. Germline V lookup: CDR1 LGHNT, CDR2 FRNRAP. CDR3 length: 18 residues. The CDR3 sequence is CASGLAPGQGRSGNTIYF. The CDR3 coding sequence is TGTGCTAGTGGTTTGGCCCCCGGACAGGGACGCTCTGGAAACACCATATATTTT.

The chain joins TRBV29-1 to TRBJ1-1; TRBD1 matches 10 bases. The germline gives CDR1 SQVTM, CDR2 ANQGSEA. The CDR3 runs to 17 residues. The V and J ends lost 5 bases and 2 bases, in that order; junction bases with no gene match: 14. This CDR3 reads CSVKGWGTGVLNTEAFF. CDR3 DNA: TGCAGCGTTAAAGGGTGGGGGACAGGGGTTCTCAACACTGAAGCTTTCTTT. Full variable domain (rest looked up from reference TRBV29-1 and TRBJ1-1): SAVISQKPSRDICQRGTSLTIQCQVDSQVTMMFWYRQQPGQSLTLIATANQGSEATYESGFVIDKFPISRPNLTFSTLTVSNMSPEDSSIYLCSVKGWGTGVLNTEAFFGQGTRLTVV.

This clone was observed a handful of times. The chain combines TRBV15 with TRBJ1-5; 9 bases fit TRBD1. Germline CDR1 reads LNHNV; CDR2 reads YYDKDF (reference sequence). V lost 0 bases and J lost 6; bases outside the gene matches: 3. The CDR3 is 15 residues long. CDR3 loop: CATSREKDRGQPQHF. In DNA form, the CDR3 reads TGTGCCACCAGCAGAGAGAAGGACAGGGGTCAGCCCCAGCATTTT.

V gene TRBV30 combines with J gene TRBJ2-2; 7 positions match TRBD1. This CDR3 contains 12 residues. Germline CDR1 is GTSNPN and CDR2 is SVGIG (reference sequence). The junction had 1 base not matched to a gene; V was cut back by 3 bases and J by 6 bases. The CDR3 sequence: CAWRGTAGELFF. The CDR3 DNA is TGTGCCTGGAGGGGGACAGCCGGGGAGCTGTTTTTT.

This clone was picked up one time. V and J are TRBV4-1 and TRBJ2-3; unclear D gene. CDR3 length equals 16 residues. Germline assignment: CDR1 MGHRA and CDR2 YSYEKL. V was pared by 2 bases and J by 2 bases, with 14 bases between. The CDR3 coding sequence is TGCGCCAGCAGCCAAATAAGATCGGTTTACACAGATACGCAGTATTTT. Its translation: CASSQIRSVYTDTQYF.

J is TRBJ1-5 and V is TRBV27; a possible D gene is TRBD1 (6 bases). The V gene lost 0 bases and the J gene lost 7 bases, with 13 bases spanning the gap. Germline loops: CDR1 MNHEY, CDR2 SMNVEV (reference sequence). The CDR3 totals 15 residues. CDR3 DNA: TGTGCCAGCAGTTTATCGCAGGGGACCGGACAGCCCCAGCATTTT. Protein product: CASSLSQGTGQPQHF.